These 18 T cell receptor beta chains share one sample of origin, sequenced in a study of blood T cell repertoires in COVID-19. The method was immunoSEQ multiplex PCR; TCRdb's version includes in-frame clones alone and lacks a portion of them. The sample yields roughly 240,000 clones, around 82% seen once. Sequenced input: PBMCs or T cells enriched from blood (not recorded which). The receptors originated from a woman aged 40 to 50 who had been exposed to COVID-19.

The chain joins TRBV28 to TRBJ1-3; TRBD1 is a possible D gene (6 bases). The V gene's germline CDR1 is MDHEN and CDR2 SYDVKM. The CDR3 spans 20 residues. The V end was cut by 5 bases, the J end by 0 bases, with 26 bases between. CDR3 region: CASSRVGGYVFLPSGNTIYF. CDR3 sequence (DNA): TGTGCCAGCAGTCGGGTAGGGGGTTACGTGTTCCTCCCCTCTGGAAACACCATATATTTT. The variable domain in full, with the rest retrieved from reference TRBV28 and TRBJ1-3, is DVKVTQSSRYLVKRTGEKVFLECVQDMDHENMFWYRQDPGLGLRLIYFSYDVKMKEKGDIPEGYSVSREKKERFSLILESASTNQTSMYLCASSRVGGYVFLPSGNTIYFGEGSWLTVV.

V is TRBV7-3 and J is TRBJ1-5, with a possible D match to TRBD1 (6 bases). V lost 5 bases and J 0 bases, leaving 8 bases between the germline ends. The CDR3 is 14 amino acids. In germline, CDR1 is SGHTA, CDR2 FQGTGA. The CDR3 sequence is CASSQQGSNQPQHF. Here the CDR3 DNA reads TGTGCCAGCAGCCAACAGGGTAGCAATCAGCCCCAGCATTTT.

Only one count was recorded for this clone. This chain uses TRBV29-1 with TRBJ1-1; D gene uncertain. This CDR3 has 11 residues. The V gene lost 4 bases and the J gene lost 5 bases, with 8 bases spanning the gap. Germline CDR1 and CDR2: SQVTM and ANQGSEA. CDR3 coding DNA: TGCAGCGTTGTGAGTTGGACTGAAGCTTTCTTT. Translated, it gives CSVVSWTEAFF.

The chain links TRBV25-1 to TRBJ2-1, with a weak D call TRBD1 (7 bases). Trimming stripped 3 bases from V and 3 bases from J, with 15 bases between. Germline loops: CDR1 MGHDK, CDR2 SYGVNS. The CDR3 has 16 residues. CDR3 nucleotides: TGTGCCAGCAGTGACCCAGGGGGGAATTTCTACAATGAGCAGTTCTTC. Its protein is CASSDPGGNFYNEQFF.

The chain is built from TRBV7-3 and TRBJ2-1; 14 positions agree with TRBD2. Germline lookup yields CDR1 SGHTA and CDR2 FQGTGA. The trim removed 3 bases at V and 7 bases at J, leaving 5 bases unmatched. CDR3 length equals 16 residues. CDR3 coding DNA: TGTGCCAGCAGCTTCGGGACTAGCGGGGGTAGTAATGAGCAGTTCTTC. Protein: CASSFGTSGGSNEQFF.

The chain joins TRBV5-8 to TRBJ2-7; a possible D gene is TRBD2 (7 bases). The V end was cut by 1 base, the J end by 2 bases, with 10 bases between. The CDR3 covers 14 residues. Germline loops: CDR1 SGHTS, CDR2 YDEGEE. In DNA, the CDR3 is TGTGCCAGCAGCTTGCCCGGGGGGCCCTACGAGCAGTACTTC. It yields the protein CASSLPGGPYEQYF.

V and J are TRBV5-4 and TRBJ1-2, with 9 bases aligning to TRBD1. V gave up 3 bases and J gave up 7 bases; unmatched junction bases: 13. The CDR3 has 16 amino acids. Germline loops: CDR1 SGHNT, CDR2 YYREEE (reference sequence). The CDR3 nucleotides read TGTGCCAGCAGCTCGGGACAGGGAAACAGGGGTAGTGGCTACACCTTC. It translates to CASSSGQGNRGSGYTF.

CDR3 sequence reads: CASSPTSGGRHTQYF. In DNA, the CDR3 is TGTGCCAGCAGCCCGACTAGCGGGGGGAGACATACGCAGTATTTT. The chain carries TRBV7-2 and TRBJ2-3; 13 bases agree with TRBD2. The J segment lost 7 bases and the V segment lost 5 bases, leaving 6 bases of the junction unmatched. The CDR3 length is 15 residues. In germline, CDR1 is SGHTA, CDR2 FQGNSA.

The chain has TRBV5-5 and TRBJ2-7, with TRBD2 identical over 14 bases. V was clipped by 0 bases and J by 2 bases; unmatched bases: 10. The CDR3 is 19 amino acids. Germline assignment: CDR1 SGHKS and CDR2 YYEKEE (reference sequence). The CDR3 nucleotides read TGTGCCAGCAGCTTGGATTATTTGGGGACTAGCGGGGGAACCTACGAGCAGTACTTC. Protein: CASSLDYLGTSGGTYEQYF.

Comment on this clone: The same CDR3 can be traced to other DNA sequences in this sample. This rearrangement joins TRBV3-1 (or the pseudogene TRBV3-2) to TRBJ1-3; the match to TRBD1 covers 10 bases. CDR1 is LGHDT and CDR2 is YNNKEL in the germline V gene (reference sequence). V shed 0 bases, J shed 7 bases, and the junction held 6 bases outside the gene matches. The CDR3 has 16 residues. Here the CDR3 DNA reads TGTGCCAGCAGCCAAGATCGACAGGGGGCGAGGAACACCATATATTTT. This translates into CASSQDRQGARNTIYF.

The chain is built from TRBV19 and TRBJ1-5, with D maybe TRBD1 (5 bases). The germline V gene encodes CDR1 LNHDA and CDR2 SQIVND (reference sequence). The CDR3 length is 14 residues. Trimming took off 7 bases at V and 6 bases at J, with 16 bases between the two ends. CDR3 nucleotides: TGTGCCAGTACCAATTCAGGGCCTGGTCAGCCCCAGCATTTT. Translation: CASTNSGPGQPQHF.

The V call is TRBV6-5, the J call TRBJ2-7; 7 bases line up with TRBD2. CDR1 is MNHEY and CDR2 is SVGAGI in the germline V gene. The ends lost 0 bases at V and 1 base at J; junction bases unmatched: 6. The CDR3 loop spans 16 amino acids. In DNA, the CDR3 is TGTGCCAGCAGTTACTCCTTATCGGGGGGTTCCTACGAGCAGTACTTC. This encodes CASSYSLSGGSYEQYF.

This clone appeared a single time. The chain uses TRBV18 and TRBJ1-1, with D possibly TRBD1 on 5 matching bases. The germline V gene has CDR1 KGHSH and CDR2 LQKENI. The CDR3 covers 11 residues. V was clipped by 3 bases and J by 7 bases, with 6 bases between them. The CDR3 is CASSPGGEAFF. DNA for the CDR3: TGTGCCAGCTCACCGGGGGGTGAAGCTTTCTTT.

CDR3 residues: CASSTGQGGYGYTF. DNA for the CDR3: TGTGCCAGCTCAACAGGACAGGGCGGCTATGGCTACACCTTC. This chain uses TRBV18 with TRBJ1-2; 8 bases line up with TRBD1. Trimming at V came to 5 bases and at J to 4 bases, leaving 6 bases not matched to a gene. Germline CDR1 reads KGHSH; CDR2 reads LQKENI. CDR3 length equals 14 residues.

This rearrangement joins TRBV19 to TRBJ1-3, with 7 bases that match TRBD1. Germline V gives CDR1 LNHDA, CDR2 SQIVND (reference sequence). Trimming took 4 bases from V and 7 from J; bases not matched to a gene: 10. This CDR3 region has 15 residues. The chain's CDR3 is CASSTNRGTVNTIYF. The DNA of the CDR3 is TGTGCCAGTAGTACGAACAGGGGAACGGTCAACACCATATATTTT.

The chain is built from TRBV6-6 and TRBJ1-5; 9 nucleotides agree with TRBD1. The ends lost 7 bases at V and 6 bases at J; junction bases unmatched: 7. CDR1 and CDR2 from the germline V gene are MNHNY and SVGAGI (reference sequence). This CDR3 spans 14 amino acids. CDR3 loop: CASIPGQGFQPQHF. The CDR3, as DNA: TGTGCCAGCATTCCTGGACAGGGGTTTCAGCCCCAGCATTTT.

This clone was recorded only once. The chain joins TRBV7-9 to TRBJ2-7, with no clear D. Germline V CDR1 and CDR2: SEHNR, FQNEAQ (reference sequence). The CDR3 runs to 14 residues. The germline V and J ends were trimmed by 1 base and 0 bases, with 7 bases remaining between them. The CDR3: CASSLEASSYEQYF. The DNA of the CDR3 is TGTGCCAGCAGCTTAGAGGCTAGCTCCTACGAGCAGTACTTC.

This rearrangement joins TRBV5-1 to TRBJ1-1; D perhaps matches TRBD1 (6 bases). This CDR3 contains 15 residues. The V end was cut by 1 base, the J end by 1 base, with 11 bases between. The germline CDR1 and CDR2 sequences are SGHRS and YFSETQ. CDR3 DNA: TGCGCCAGCAGCTTGTCGGCGGGGGCGAACACTGAAGCTTTCTTT. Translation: CASSLSAGANTEAFF.